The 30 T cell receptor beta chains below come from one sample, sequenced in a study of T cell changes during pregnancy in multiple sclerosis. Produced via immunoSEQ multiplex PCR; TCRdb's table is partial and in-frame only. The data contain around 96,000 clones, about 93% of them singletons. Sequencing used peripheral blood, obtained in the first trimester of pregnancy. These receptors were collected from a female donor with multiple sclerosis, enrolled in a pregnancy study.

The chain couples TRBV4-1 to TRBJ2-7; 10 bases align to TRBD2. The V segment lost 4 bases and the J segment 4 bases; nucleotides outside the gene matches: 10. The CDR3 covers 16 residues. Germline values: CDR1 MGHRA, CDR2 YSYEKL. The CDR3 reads CASSLRGSGGVYEQYF. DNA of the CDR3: TGCGCCAGCAGCCTTCGGGGAAGCGGGGGGGTTTACGAGCAGTACTTC.

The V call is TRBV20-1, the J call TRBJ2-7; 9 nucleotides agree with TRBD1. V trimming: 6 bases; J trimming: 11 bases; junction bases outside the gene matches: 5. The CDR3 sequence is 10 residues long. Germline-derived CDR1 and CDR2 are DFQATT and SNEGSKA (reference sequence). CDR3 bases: TGCAGTGCCTGGGGACAGGGAGAGTACTTC. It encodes CSAWGQGEYF.

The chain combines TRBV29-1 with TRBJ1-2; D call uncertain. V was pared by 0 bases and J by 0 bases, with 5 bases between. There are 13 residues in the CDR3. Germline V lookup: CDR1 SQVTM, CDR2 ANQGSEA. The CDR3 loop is CSVEDSANYGYTF. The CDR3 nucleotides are TGCAGCGTTGAAGACAGTGCTAACTATGGCTACACCTTC.

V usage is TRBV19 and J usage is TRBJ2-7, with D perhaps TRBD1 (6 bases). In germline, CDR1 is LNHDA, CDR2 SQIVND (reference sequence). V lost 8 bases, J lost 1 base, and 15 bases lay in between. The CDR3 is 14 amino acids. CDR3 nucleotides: TGTGCCAGTCGACAGGCCGAGGGGTCCTACGAGCAGTACTTC. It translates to CASRQAEGSYEQYF.

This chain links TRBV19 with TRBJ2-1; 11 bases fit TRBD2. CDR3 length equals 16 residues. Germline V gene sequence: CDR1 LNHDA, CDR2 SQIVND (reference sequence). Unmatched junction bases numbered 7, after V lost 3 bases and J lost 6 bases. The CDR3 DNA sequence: TGTGCCAGTAGTATCGTCTTAGCGGGGGGGCCCAATGAGCAGTTCTTC. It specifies CASSIVLAGGPNEQFF.

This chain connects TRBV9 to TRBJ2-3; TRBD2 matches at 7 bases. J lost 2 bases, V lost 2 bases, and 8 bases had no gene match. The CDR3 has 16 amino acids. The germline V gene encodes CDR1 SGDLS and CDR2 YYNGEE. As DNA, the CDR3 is TGTGCCAGCAGCGTCGACCGGGACTACCACACAGATACGCAGTATTTT. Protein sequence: CASSVDRDYHTDTQYF.

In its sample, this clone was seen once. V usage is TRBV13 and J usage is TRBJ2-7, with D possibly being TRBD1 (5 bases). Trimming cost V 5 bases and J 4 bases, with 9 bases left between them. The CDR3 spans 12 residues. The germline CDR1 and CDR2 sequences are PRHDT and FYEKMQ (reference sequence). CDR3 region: CASSLRGYEQYF. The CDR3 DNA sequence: TGTGCCAGCAGCCTAAGGGGTTACGAGCAGTACTTC.

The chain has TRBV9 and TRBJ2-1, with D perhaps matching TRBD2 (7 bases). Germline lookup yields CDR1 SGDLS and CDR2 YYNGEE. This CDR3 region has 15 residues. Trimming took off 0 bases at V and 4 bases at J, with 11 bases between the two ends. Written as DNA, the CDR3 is TGTGCCAGCAGCGTAGCGGGGGGACAATACAATGAGCAGTTCTTC. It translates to CASSVAGGQYNEQFF.

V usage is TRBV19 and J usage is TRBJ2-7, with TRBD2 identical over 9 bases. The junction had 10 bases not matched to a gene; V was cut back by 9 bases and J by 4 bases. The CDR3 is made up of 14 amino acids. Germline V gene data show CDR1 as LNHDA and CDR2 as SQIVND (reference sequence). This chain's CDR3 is CASQRGSGGYEQYF. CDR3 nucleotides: TGTGCCAGCCAGAGGGGTAGCGGGGGATACGAGCAGTACTTC.

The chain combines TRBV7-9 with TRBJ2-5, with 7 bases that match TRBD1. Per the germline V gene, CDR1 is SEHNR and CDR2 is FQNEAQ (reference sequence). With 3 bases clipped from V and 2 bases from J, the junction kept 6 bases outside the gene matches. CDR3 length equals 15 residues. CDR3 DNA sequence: TGTGCCAGCAGCTTCGGGGACAGACTTCAAGAGACCCAGTACTTC. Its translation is CASSFGDRLQETQYF.

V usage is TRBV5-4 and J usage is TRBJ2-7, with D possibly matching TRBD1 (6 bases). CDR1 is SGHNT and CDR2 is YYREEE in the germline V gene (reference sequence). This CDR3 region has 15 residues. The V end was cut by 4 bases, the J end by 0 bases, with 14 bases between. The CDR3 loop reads CASSAPGHGSYEQYF. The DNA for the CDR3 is TGTGCCAGCAGCGCTCCGGGACATGGCTCCTACGAGCAGTACTTC.

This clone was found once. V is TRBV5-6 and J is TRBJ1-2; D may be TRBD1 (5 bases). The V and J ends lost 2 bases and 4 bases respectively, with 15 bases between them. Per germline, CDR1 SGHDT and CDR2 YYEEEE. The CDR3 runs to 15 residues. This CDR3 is CASSFTDIVFYGYTF. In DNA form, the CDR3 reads TGTGCCAGCAGCTTTACGGACATCGTATTCTATGGCTACACCTTC.

CDR3 amino acids: CASSIHYSPQPAEAFF. CDR3 nucleotide sequence: TGTGCCAGCAGCATTCACTATTCCCCCCAGCCTGCTGAAGCTTTCTTT. The V gene is TRBV7-9, the J gene TRBJ1-1; no reliable D call. CDR1 and CDR2 from the germline V gene are SEHNR and FQNEAQ (reference sequence). V was shortened by 5 bases and J by 6 bases, with 22 bases between the two germline ends. The CDR3 spans 16 residues.

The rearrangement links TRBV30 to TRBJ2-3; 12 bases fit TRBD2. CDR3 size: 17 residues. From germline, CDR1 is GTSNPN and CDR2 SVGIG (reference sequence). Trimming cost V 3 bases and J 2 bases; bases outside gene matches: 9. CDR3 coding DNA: TGTGCCTGGAGCGTTAGACTAGCGGGGGAGAACACAGATACGCAGTATTTT. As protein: CAWSVRLAGENTDTQYF. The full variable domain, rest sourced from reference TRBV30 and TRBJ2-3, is SQTIHQWPATLVQPVGSPLSLECTVEGTSNPNLYWYRQAAGRGLQLLFYSVGIGQISSEVPQNLSASRPQDRQFILSSKKLLLSDSGFYLCAWSVRLAGENTDTQYFGPGTRLTVL.

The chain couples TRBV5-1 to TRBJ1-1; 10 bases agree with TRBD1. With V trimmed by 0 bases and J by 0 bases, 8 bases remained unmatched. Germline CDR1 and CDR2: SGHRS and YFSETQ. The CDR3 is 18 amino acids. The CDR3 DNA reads TGCGCCAGCAGCTTGGGGGTTGACAGGGGGCAACTGAACACTGAAGCTTTCTTT. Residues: CASSLGVDRGQLNTEAFF.

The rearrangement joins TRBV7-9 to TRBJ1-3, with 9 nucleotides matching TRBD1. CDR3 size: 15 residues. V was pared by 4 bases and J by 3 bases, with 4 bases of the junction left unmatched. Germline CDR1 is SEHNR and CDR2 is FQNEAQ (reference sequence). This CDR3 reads CASSSGTGNGNTIYF. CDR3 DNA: TGTGCCAGCAGCTCCGGGACAGGGAATGGAAACACCATATATTTT.

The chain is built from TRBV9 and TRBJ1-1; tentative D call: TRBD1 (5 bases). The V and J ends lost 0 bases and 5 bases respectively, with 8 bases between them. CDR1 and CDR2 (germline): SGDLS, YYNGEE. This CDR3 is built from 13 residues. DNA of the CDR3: TGTGCCAGCAGCGTAGATGGGGGGACTGAAGCTTTCTTT. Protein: CASSVDGGTEAFF.

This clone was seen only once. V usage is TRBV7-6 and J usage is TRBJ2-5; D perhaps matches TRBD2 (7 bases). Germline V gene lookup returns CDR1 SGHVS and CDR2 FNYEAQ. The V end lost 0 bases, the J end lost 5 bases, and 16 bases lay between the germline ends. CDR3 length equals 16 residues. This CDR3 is CASSLAVRGAGETQYF. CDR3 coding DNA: TGTGCCAGCAGCTTAGCAGTTCGGGGGGCCGGTGAGACCCAGTACTTC. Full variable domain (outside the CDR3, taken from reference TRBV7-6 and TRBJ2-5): GAGVSQSPRYKVTKRGQDVALRCDPISGHVSLYWYRQALGQGPEFLTYFNYEAQQDKSGLPNDRFSAERPEGSISTLTIQRTEQRDSAMYRCASSLAVRGAGETQYFGPGTRLLVL.

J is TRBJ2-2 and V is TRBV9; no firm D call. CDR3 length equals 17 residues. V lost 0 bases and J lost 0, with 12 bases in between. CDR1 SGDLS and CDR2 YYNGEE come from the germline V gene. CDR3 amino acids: CASSVAGQTANTGELFF. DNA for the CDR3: TGTGCCAGCAGCGTAGCTGGTCAAACTGCGAACACCGGGGAGCTGTTTTTT. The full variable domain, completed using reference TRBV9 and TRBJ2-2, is DSGVTQTPKHLITATGQRVTLRCSPRSGDLSVYWYQQSLDQGLQFLIQYYNGEERAKGNILERFSAQQFPDLHSELNLSSLELGDSALYFCASSVAGQTANTGELFFGEGSRLTVL.

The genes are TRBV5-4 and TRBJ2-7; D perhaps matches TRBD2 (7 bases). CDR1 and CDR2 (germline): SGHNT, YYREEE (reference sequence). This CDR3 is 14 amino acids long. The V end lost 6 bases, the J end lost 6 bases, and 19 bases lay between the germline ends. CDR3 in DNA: TGTGCCAGCAATGTAGCGGGTACAGGGCCCGAGCAGTACTTC. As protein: CASNVAGTGPEQYF.

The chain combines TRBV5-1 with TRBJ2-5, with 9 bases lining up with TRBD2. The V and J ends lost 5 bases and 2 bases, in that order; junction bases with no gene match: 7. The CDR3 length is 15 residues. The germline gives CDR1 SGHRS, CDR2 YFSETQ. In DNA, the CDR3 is TGCGCCAGCAGGGGTAGCGGGGGAGGTCAAGAGACCCAGTACTTC. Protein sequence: CASRGSGGGQETQYF.

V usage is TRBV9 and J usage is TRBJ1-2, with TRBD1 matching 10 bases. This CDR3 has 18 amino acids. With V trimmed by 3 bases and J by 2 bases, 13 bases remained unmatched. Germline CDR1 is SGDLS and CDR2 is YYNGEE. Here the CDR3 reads CASSATAGTGDSNYGYTF. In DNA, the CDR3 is TGTGCCAGCAGCGCCACGGCCGGGACAGGGGATTCAAACTATGGCTACACCTTC.

The CDR3 loop reads CASSQVLSRTGSYNEQFF. The CDR3 DNA sequence: TGTGCCAGCAGCCAAGTTTTGAGCCGGACAGGTAGCTACAATGAGCAGTTCTTC. The genes are TRBV4-2 and TRBJ2-1; 7 bases align to TRBD1. CDR3 length equals 18 residues. Germline loops: CDR1 LGHNA, CDR2 YNFKEQ. The junction had 12 bases not matched to a gene; V was cut back by 1 base and J by 3 bases.

CDR3 sequence (DNA): TGTGCTAGTGCCCTGCTGGGGACAGGGTTCGGCAATGAGCAGTTCTTC. Protein: CASALLGTGFGNEQFF. This sequence joins TRBV12-5 and TRBJ2-1, with 9 bases that match TRBD1. The J segment lost 6 bases and the V segment lost 7 bases, leaving 13 bases of the junction unmatched. Germline-derived CDR1 and CDR2 are LGHNT and FRNRAP. This CDR3 is 16 amino acids long. Combining the CDR3 with reference TRBV12-5 and TRBJ2-1 gives the whole variable domain DARVTQTPRHKVTEMGQEVTMRCQPILGHNTVFWYRQTMMQGLELLAYFRNRAPLDDSGMPKDRFSAEMPDATLATLKIQPSEPRDSAVYFCASALLGTGFGNEQFFGPGTRLTVL.

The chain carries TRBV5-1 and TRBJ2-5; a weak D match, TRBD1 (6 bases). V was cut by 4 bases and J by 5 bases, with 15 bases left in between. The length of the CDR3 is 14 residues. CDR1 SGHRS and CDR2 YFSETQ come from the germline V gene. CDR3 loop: CASSLRQERETQYF. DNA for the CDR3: TGCGCCAGCAGCCTCAGACAGGAGCGGGAGACCCAGTACTTC.

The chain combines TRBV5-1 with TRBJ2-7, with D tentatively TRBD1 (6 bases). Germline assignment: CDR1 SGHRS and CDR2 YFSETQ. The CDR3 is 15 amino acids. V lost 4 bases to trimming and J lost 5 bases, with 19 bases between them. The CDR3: CASSPGADSRDEQYF. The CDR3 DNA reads TGCGCCAGCAGCCCAGGGGCGGACAGCCGGGACGAGCAGTACTTC.

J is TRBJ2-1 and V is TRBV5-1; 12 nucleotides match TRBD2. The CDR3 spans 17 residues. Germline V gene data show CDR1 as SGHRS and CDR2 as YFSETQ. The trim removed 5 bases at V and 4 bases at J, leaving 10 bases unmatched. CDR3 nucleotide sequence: TGCGCCAGCAGTCCATCACTAGCGGGGGGACCATACAATGAGCAGTTCTTC. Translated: CASSPSLAGGPYNEQFF.

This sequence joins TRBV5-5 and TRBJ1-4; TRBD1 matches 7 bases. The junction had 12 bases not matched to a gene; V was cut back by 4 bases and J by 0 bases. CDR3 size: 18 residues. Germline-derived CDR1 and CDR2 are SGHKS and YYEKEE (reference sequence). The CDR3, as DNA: TGTGCCAGCAGCACTGGGACAGAATCTAGCGCAACTAATGAAAAACTGTTTTTT. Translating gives CASSTGTESSATNEKLFF. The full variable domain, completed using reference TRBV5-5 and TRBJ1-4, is DAGVTQSPTHLIKTRGQQVTLRCSPISGHKSVSWYQQVLGQGPQFIFQYYEKEERGRGNFPDRFSARQFPNYSSELNVNALLLGDSALYLCASSTGTESSATNEKLFFGSGTQLSVL.

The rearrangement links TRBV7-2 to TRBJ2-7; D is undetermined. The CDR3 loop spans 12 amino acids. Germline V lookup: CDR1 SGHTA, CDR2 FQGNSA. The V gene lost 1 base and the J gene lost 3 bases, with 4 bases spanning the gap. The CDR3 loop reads CASSLDNYEQYF. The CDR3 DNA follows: TGTGCCAGCAGCTTAGACAACTACGAGCAGTACTTC.

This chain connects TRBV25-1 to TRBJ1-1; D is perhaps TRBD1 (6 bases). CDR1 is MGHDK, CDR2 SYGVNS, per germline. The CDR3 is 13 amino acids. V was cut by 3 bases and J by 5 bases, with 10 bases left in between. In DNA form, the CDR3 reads TGTGCCAGCAGTGATGGGGGCAAGACTGAAGCTTTCTTT. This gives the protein CASSDGGKTEAFF.